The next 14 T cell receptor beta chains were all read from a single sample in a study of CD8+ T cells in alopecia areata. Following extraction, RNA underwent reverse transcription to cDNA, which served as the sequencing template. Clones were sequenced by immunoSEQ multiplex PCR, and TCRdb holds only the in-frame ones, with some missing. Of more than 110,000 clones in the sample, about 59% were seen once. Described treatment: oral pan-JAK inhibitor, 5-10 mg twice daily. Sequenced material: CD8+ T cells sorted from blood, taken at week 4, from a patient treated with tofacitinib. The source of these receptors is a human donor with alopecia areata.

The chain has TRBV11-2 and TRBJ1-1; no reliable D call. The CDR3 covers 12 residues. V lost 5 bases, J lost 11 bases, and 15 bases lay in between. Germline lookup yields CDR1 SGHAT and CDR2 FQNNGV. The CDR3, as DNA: TGTGCCAGCAGCCTACCCGATTCTCGGGCTTTCTTT. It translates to CASSLPDSRAFF.

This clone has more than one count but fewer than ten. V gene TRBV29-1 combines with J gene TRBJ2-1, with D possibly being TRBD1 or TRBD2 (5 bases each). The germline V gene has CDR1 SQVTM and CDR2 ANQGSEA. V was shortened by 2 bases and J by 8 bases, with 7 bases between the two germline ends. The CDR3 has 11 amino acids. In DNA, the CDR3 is TGCAGCGTTGAACGGGACCATGAGCAGTTCTTC. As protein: CSVERDHEQFF.

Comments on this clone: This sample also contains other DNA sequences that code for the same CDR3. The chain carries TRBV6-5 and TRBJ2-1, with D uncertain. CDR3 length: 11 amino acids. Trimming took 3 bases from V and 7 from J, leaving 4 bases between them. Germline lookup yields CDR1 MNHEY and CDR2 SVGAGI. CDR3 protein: CASSYLNEQFF. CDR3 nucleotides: TGTGCCAGCAGTTATTTGAATGAGCAGTTCTTC.

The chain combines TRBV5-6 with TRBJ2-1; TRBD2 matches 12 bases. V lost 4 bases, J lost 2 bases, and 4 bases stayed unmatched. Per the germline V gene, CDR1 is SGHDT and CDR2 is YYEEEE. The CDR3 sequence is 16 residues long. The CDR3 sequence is CASSLGLAGAYNEQFF. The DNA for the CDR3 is TGTGCCAGCAGCCTGGGACTAGCGGGTGCCTACAATGAGCAGTTCTTC.

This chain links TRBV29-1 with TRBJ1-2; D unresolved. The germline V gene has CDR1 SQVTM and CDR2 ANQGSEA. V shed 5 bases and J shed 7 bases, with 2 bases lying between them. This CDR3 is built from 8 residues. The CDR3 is CSVFGYTF. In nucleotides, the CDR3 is TGCAGCGTTTTTGGCTACACCTTC.

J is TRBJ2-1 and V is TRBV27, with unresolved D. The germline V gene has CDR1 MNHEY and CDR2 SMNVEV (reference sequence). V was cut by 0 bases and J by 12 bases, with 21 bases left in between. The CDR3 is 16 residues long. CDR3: CASSLSPPRDIRGQFF. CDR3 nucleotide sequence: TGTGCCAGCAGTTTATCACCCCCAAGAGACATCCGAGGGCAGTTCTTC.

CDR3 sequence: CASSLEGDSAETQYF. In nucleotides, the CDR3 is TGTGCCAGCAGCTTAGAGGGGGACAGCGCGGAGACCCAGTACTTC. The chain employs TRBV13 and TRBJ2-5; 7 nucleotides align to TRBD1. The V and J ends lost 1 base and 5 bases, in that order; junction bases with no gene match: 7. Per the germline V gene, CDR1 is PRHDT and CDR2 is FYEKMQ (reference sequence). The CDR3 is 15 residues long.

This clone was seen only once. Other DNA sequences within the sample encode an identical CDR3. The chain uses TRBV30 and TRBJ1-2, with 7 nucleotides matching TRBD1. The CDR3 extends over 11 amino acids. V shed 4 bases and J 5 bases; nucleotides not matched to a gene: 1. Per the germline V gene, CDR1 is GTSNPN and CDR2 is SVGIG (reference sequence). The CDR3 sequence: CAWTGGYGYTF. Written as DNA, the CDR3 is TGTGCCTGGACAGGGGGTTATGGCTACACCTTC.

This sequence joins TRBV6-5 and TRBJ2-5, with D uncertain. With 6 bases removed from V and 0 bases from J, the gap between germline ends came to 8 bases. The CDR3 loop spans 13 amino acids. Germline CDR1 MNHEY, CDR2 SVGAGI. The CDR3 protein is CASSGPDQETQYF. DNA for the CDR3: TGTGCCAGCAGCGGACCGGACCAAGAGACCCAGTACTTC.

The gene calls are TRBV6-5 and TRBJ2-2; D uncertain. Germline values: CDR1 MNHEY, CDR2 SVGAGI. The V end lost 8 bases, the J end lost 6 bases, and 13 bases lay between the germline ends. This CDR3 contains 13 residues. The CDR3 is CASSPDGAGELFF. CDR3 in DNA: TGTGCCAGCTCACCAGACGGAGCCGGGGAGCTGTTTTTT.

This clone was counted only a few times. The CDR3 loop reads CASSLHASGGAYTGELFF. CDR3 DNA sequence: TGCGCCAGCAGCCTCCACGCTAGCGGGGGGGCGTACACCGGGGAGCTGTTTTTT. The V call is TRBV4-1, the J call TRBJ2-2; 12 nucleotides line up with TRBD2. The CDR3 consists of 18 residues. The germline gives CDR1 MGHRA, CDR2 YSYEKL. V was pared by 4 bases and J by 3 bases, with 9 bases of the junction left unmatched.

This CDR3 is CASSPWTGNYEQYF. The DNA of the CDR3 is TGCGCCAGCAGCCCGTGGACAGGGAACTACGAGCAGTACTTC. The chain couples TRBV5-1 to TRBJ2-5; 8 nucleotides match TRBD1. The assigned J gene may be wrong: the sequence end matches TRBJ2-7 better. The CDR3 contains 14 residues. The germline gives CDR1 SGHRS, CDR2 YFSETQ.

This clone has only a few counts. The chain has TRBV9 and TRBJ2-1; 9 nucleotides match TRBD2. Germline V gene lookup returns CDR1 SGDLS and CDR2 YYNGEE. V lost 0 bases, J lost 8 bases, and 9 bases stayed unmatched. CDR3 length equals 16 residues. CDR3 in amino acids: CASSVGLAGAGDEQFF. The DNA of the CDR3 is TGTGCCAGCAGCGTAGGGTTAGCGGGGGCCGGGGATGAGCAGTTCTTC.

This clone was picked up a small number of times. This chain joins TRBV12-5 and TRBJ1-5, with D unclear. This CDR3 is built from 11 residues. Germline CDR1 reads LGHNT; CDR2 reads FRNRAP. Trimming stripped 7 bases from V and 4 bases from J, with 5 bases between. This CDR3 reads CASAFNQPQHF. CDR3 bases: TGTGCTAGTGCTTTTAATCAGCCCCAGCATTTT.